This is a list of T cell receptor beta chains from one sample in a study of blood T cells in healthy people across ages. TCRdb fed the 5' RACE reads into MiXCR, producing one record per CDR3 protein. This sample carries more than 1,000,000 distinct CDR3 sequences, roughly a quarter of them seen once, and the ten largest clones take around 0.75%. Another study also made use of these data, one on T cells of mothers and their children.

Sequencing was performed on blood. The receptors here all came from a girl aged 2 to 9 in good health. CDR3s include the opening cysteine and the closing phenylalanine or tryptophan. Each record gives: clone size, D gene, J gene, V gene, CDR3 protein, CDR3 DNA. D genes are given only for firm matches. Not every row has a clone size; where given, it reads once, few, many or a size class.

clone size: few
D gene: .
J gene: TRBJ2-1
V gene: TRBV24-1
CDR3 protein: CATMEADEQFF
CDR3 DNA: TGTGCCACCATGGAAGCGGATGAGCAGTTCTTC

clone size: .
D gene: .
J gene: TRBJ2-5
V gene: TRBV6-6
CDR3 protein: CASMGKEDGTQYF
CDR3 DNA: TGTGCCAGCATGGGGAAGGAGGATGGGACCCAGTACTTC

clone size: .
D gene: TRBD1
J gene: TRBJ2-3
V gene: TRBV9
CDR3 protein: CASSDGTGGFSDTQYF
CDR3 DNA: TGTGCCAGCAGCGATGGGACAGGGGGCTTCTCAGATACGCAGTATTTT

clone size: few
D gene: .
J gene: TRBJ2-2
V gene: TRBV3-1
CDR3 protein: CASRPGTGDTGELFF
CDR3 DNA: TGTGCCAGCAGACCCGGGACTGGAGACACCGGGGAGCTGTTTTTT

clone size: once
D gene: .
J gene: TRBJ2-3
V gene: TRBV6-6
CDR3 protein: CASSTDRDYITDTQYF
CDR3 DNA: TGTGCCAGCAGTACGGACAGGGACTATATCACAGATACGCAGTATTTT

clone size: .
D gene: .
J gene: TRBJ2-1
V gene: TRBV29-1
CDR3 protein: CSVGGIADSYNEQFF
CDR3 DNA: TGCAGCGTGGGGGGTATAGCGGACTCCTACAATGAGCAGTTCTTC

clone size: .
D gene: TRBD2
J gene: TRBJ2-3
V gene: TRBV20-1
CDR3 protein: CSARSPTAGDIDTQYF
CDR3 DNA: TGCAGTGCTAGGTCTCCCACAGCGGGAGATATAGATACGCAGTATTTT

clone size: .
D gene: .
J gene: TRBJ2-1
V gene: TRBV29-1
CDR3 protein: CSVGGGADNEQFF
CDR3 DNA: TGCAGCGTGGGAGGAGGGGCTGACAATGAGCAGTTCTTC

clone size: few
D gene: .
J gene: TRBJ2-7
V gene: TRBV5-1
CDR3 protein: CASSLEAGSLYEQYF
CDR3 DNA: TGCGCCAGCAGCTTGGAGGCAGGAAGCCTCTACGAGCAGTACTTC

clone size: .
D gene: .
J gene: TRBJ2-3
V gene: TRBV20-1
CDR3 protein: CSARGGFGVTDTQYF
CDR3 DNA: TGCAGTGCTAGAGGAGGTTTCGGGGTTACAGATACGCAGTATTTT